The rows below give T cell receptor beta chains drawn from one sample of a study of Tregs in tolerant kidney transplant recipients. Clones were sequenced by immunoSEQ multiplex PCR, and TCRdb holds only the in-frame ones, with some missing. This table holds approximately 75,000 clones, approximately 90% found once. The sequencing used Tregs from blood, collected before the transplant. The receptor set was obtained from a human donor who received a combined kidney and bone marrow transplant. Both conserved end residues are part of each CDR3. Fields, in order: D gene, V gene, clone size, J gene, CDR3 protein, CDR3 DNA. A D gene is named only where the DNA matches it firmly. Size is omitted from some rows. Given values are once, few, many or a class for expanded clones.

d_gene: .
v_gene: TRBV4-3
abundance: .
j_gene: TRBJ2-2
CDR3aa: CASSQEIRGRVGELFF
CDR3nt: TGCGCCAGCAGCCAAGAGATTAGGGGGAGAGTCGGGGAGCTGTTTTTT

d_gene: TRBD1
v_gene: TRBV6-5
abundance: .
j_gene: TRBJ1-2
CDR3aa: CASSYSMGQGYGYTF
CDR3nt: TGTGCCAGCAGTTACTCGATGGGACAGGGGTACGGCTACACCTTC

d_gene: .
v_gene: TRBV20-1
abundance: .
j_gene: TRBJ2-3
CDR3aa: CSAWRDTQYF
CDR3nt: TGCAGTGCTTGGAGAGATACGCAGTATTTT

d_gene: .
v_gene: TRBV6-7
abundance: .
j_gene: TRBJ2-7
CDR3aa: CASSYEVTDEQYF
CDR3nt: TGTGCCAGCAGTTATGAGGTTACGGACGAGCAGTACTTC

d_gene: TRBD2
v_gene: TRBV7-2
abundance: .
j_gene: TRBJ2-5
CDR3aa: CASSLGGSGRGETQYF
CDR3nt: TGTGCCAGCAGCTTAGGAGGTAGCGGGAGAGGGGAGACCCAGTACTTC

d_gene: TRBD2
v_gene: TRBV9
abundance: .
j_gene: TRBJ2-5
CDR3aa: CASSVTLAGGEQYF
CDR3nt: TGTGCCAGCAGCGTAACGCTAGCGGGAGGTGAGCAGTACTTC

d_gene: TRBD2
v_gene: TRBV5-8
abundance: once
j_gene: TRBJ2-1
CDR3aa: CASSLASAGNEQFF
CDR3nt: TGTGCCAGCAGCTTGGCCTCAGCGGGGAATGAGCAGTTCTTC

d_gene: TRBD2
v_gene: TRBV5-6
abundance: .
j_gene: TRBJ2-7
CDR3aa: CASSLVAGVGEQYF
CDR3nt: TGTGCCAGCAGCTTGGTAGCGGGAGTGGGTGAGCAGTACTTC

d_gene: TRBD1
v_gene: TRBV2
abundance: .
j_gene: TRBJ1-5
CDR3aa: CASSAGTGGAGNQPQHF
CDR3nt: TGTGCCAGCAGCGCCGGGACAGGGGGCGCGGGCAATCAGCCCCAGCATTTT

d_gene: TRBD2
v_gene: TRBV5-6
abundance: .
j_gene: TRBJ2-3
CDR3aa: CASSRLAGEDTQYF
CDR3nt: TGTGCCAGCAGCCGACTAGCGGGAGAAGATACGCAGTATTTT

d_gene: TRBD2
v_gene: TRBV5-1
abundance: .
j_gene: TRBJ2-3
CDR3aa: CASSLGRGRSTDTQYF
CDR3nt: TGCGCCAGCAGCCTGGGGAGGGGTCGCAGCACAGATACGCAGTATTTT

d_gene: .
v_gene: TRBV5-4
abundance: .
j_gene: TRBJ2-7
CDR3aa: CASSLVGVVREQYF
CDR3nt: TGTGCCAGCAGCTTGGTCGGGGTAGTGAGGGAGCAGTACTTC

d_gene: .
v_gene: TRBV7-2
abundance: .
j_gene: TRBJ2-1
CDR3aa: CASSPSAGSYNEQFF
CDR3nt: TGTGCCAGCAGCCCCTCGGCGGGCTCCTACAATGAGCAGTTCTTC

d_gene: TRBD1
v_gene: TRBV7-9
abundance: .
j_gene: TRBJ2-2
CDR3aa: CASSLGTGEVGELFF
CDR3nt: TGTGCCAGCAGCTTGGGGACAGGGGAGGTCGGGGAGCTGTTTTTT

d_gene: .
v_gene: TRBV5-1
abundance: .
j_gene: TRBJ1-6
CDR3aa: CASRPDGQTNSPLHF
CDR3nt: TGCGCCAGCAGACCTGACGGACAGACTAATTCACCCCTCCACTTT

d_gene: TRBD2
v_gene: TRBV7-3
abundance: .
j_gene: TRBJ2-4
CDR3aa: CASSPMGLAGDIQYF
CDR3nt: TGTGCCAGCAGTCCTATGGGACTAGCGGGAGACATTCAGTACTTC

d_gene: .
v_gene: TRBV28
abundance: .
j_gene: TRBJ2-7
CDR3aa: CASSPPAIAFNEQYF
CDR3nt: TGTGCCAGCAGTCCCCCGGCGATAGCGTTCAACGAGCAGTACTTC

d_gene: TRBD1
v_gene: TRBV18
abundance: .
j_gene: TRBJ2-1
CDR3aa: CASYPDRDFDEQFF
CDR3nt: TGTGCCAGCTACCCGGACAGGGATTTCGATGAGCAGTTCTTC

d_gene: TRBD1
v_gene: TRBV7-2
abundance: once
j_gene: TRBJ1-2
CDR3aa: CASSADRGRGYTF
CDR3nt: TGTGCCAGCAGCGCGGACAGGGGGCGCGGCTACACCTTC

d_gene: .
v_gene: TRBV28
abundance: .
j_gene: TRBJ2-1
CDR3aa: CASTPSGVGPYNEQFF
CDR3nt: TGTGCCAGCACCCCTAGTGGGGTCGGGCCCTACAATGAGCAGTTCTTC

d_gene: .
v_gene: TRBV29-1
abundance: .
j_gene: TRBJ2-1
CDR3aa: CSAHRDGNRNEQFF
CDR3nt: TGCAGCGCACACCGGGACGGCAATCGCAATGAGCAGTTCTTC

d_gene: TRBD2
v_gene: TRBV4-1
abundance: .
j_gene: TRBJ2-5
CDR3aa: CASSPGDRRLPGLAGWTQYF
CDR3nt: TGCGCCAGCAGCCCCGGGGACAGGCGACTCCCGGGACTAGCGGGATGGACCCAGTACTTC

d_gene: .
v_gene: TRBV28
abundance: .
j_gene: TRBJ1-1
CDR3aa: CASSFPGSPEAFF
CDR3nt: TGTGCCAGCAGTTTCCCAGGGAGCCCTGAAGCTTTCTTT

d_gene: .
v_gene: TRBV7-2
abundance: .
j_gene: TRBJ1-5
CDR3aa: CASSLGAGNYQPQHF
CDR3nt: TGTGCCAGCAGCTTAGGGGCGGGGAACTATCAGCCCCAGCATTTT

d_gene: .
v_gene: TRBV28
abundance: .
j_gene: TRBJ1-5
CDR3aa: CASTSPHEFPQPQHF
CDR3nt: TGTGCCAGCACCTCTCCCCATGAATTCCCTCAGCCCCAGCATTTT

d_gene: TRBD1
v_gene: TRBV29-1
abundance: .
j_gene: TRBJ2-7
CDR3aa: CSAEQGSGEQYF
CDR3nt: TGCAGCGCCGAACAGGGGTCGGGCGAGCAGTACTTC

d_gene: .
v_gene: TRBV6-5
abundance: .
j_gene: TRBJ1-2
CDR3aa: CASSTQAFNYGYTF
CDR3nt: TGTGCCAGCAGCACCCAGGCGTTTAACTATGGCTACACCTTC

d_gene: TRBD2
v_gene: TRBV9
abundance: .
j_gene: TRBJ2-5
CDR3aa: CATSPGLALRETQYF
CDR3nt: TGTGCCACCTCGCCGGGACTAGCCCTGCGAGAGACCCAGTACTTC

d_gene: TRBD1
v_gene: TRBV30
abundance: .
j_gene: TRBJ2-4
CDR3aa: CAWISGTGFGNIQYF
CDR3nt: TGTGCCTGGATCTCCGGGACAGGATTCGGAAACATTCAGTACTTC

d_gene: .
v_gene: TRBV6-1
abundance: .
j_gene: TRBJ2-5
CDR3aa: CASSEGQETQYF
CDR3nt: TGTGCCAGCAGCGAGGGACAAGAGACCCAGTACTTC

d_gene: .
v_gene: TRBV11-3
abundance: .
j_gene: TRBJ2-2
CDR3aa: CASSLDFPGELFF
CDR3nt: TGTGCCAGCAGCTTAGATTTTCCCGGGGAGCTGTTTTTT

d_gene: .
v_gene: TRBV5-1
abundance: .
j_gene: TRBJ2-3
CDR3aa: CASSLGATRSTDTQYF
CDR3nt: TGCGCCAGCAGCTTGGGCGCTACAAGAAGCACAGATACGCAGTATTTT

d_gene: TRBD1
v_gene: TRBV6-5
abundance: .
j_gene: TRBJ2-7
CDR3aa: CASSYSRQGAYEQYF
CDR3nt: TGTGCCAGCAGTTACTCGAGACAGGGGGCCTACGAGCAGTACTTC

d_gene: TRBD2
v_gene: TRBV7-2
abundance: once
j_gene: TRBJ2-7
CDR3aa: CASSLGGRAREQYF
CDR3nt: TGTGCCAGCAGCTTAGGCGGGAGGGCCCGTGAGCAGTACTTC

d_gene: .
v_gene: TRBV2
abundance: .
j_gene: TRBJ1-5
CDR3aa: CASSEGRGNQPQHF
CDR3nt: TGTGCCAGCAGTGAGGGCAGGGGCAACCAGCCCCAGCATTTT

d_gene: TRBD2
v_gene: TRBV18
abundance: .
j_gene: TRBJ2-4
CDR3aa: CASSPIAGATKNIQYF
CDR3nt: TGTGCCAGCTCACCGATAGCGGGAGCAACCAAAAACATTCAGTACTTC

d_gene: TRBD2
v_gene: TRBV6-1
abundance: .
j_gene: TRBJ2-7
CDR3aa: CASSEVAGASYEQYF
CDR3nt: TGTGCCAGCAGTGAAGTGGCGGGAGCCTCCTACGAGCAGTACTTC

d_gene: TRBD1
v_gene: TRBV18
abundance: .
j_gene: TRBJ1-5
CDR3aa: CASSPSRGRGQPQHF
CDR3nt: TGTGCCAGCTCACCGAGCAGGGGGCGCGGTCAGCCCCAGCATTTT

d_gene: .
v_gene: TRBV29-1
abundance: .
j_gene: TRBJ1-1
CDR3aa: CSVFTYTEDTEAFF
CDR3nt: TGCAGCGTTTTTACTTATACAGAAGACACTGAAGCTTTCTTT

d_gene: .
v_gene: TRBV27
abundance: .
j_gene: TRBJ1-6
CDR3aa: CASSLRADNSPLHF
CDR3nt: TGTGCCAGCAGTTTAAGGGCAGATAATTCACCCCTCCACTTT